This TCR beta chain comes out of a study of T cell changes during pregnancy in multiple sclerosis. Germline V gene sequence: CDR1 SGHTA, CDR2 FQGNSA. Between the trimmed V and J ends, which lost 1 base and 3 bases, there was a span of 13 bases. This CDR3 has 16 residues. Using immunoSEQ multiplex PCR, the repertoire was profiled, and TCRdb retains in-frame clones only, with some absent. This sample has about 75,000 clones, with around 89% found just once. This clonotype originated in a female donor in good health, enrolled as a control in a pregnancy study. The source material was peripheral blood, sampled in the first trimester of pregnancy. This chain joins TRBV7-2 and TRBJ1-5, with D tentatively TRBD1 (6 bases). This CDR3 is CASSLGGQVANQPQHF. The CDR3 DNA sequence: TGTGCCAGCAGCTTAGGGGGACAAGTTGCCAATCAGCCCCAGCATTTT.